This entry lists 10 T cell receptor beta chains sequenced from one sample in a study of STAT5B mutations in CD4+ large granular lymphocyte leukemia. This table comes from immunoSEQ multiplex PCR, and its TCRdb copy is limited to in-frame clones, with some not included. Among around 48,000 clones listed, less than 85% were seen once. The sample taken for sequencing was CD4+ T cells from blood buffy coats. These receptors were taken from a human donor in good health.

The V call is TRBV7-8, the J call TRBJ2-7; a weak D match, TRBD2 (6 bases). The V end lost 8 bases, the J end lost 3 bases, and 17 bases lay between the germline ends. Germline loops: CDR1 SGHVS, CDR2 FQNEAQ. The CDR3 is 14 amino acids. CDR3 DNA: TGTGCCAGCCAACGACGCTCCGGGGGCTACGAGCAGTACGTC. It specifies CASQRRSGGYEQYV.

This clone was detected a few times. V gene TRBV2 combines with J gene TRBJ2-5; D is undetermined. The CDR3 loop spans 14 amino acids. V lost 4 bases and J lost 5, with 14 bases in between. CDR1 is SNHLY and CDR2 is FYNNEI in the germline V gene. The CDR3, as DNA: TGTGCCAGCAGTGTTGGGTCCTTTGGGGAGACCCAGTACTTC. This gives the protein CASSVGSFGETQYF.

The CDR3 sequence: CASRSTPRDNQPQHF. As DNA, the CDR3 is TGTGCCAGCAGATCTACACCCCGGGACAATCAGCCCCAGCATTTT. The chain has TRBV27 and TRBJ1-5; D unresolved. V was pared by 6 bases and J by 3 bases, with 15 bases between. CDR3 size: 15 residues. Germline V gene sequence: CDR1 MNHEY, CDR2 SMNVEV (reference sequence).

The chain joins TRBV7-9 to TRBJ2-5; tentatively, D is TRBD2 (7 bases). The CDR3 is made up of 16 amino acids. Looked up from germline, CDR1 is SEHNR and CDR2 is FQNEAQ (reference sequence). V lost 4 bases and J lost 0, with 15 bases in between. The CDR3 DNA sequence: TGTGCCAGCAGCTGGGGGGGCAGGAGCAACCAAGAGACCCAGTACTTC. It translates to CASSWGGRSNQETQYF.

This clone was found a few times. The rearrangement links TRBV30 to TRBJ1-5; 7 bases align to TRBD1. The CDR3 is made up of 14 amino acids. Germline loops: CDR1 GTSNPN, CDR2 SVGIG (reference sequence). The trim removed 0 bases at V and 4 bases at J, leaving 3 bases unmatched. This chain's CDR3 is CAWSVAGGNQPQHF. The CDR3 region has the DNA TGTGCCTGGAGTGTCGCAGGGGGGAATCAGCCCCAGCATTTT.

This clone was recorded only once. This chain joins TRBV5-6 and TRBJ1-4; D uncertain. The CDR3 contains 16 residues. With 0 bases removed from V and 6 bases from J, the gap between germline ends came to 15 bases. Germline V gene sequence: CDR1 SGHDT, CDR2 YYEEEE. The CDR3 sequence is CASSLVTGVGDEKLFF. The CDR3 DNA reads TGTGCCAGCAGCTTGGTCACTGGGGTTGGTGATGAAAAACTGTTTTTT.

The chain carries TRBV11-1 and TRBJ2-7; 10 positions match TRBD2. CDR1 SGHAT and CDR2 FQDESV come from the germline V gene (reference sequence). V shed 3 bases and J 8 bases; nucleotides not matched to a gene: 7. There are 14 residues in the CDR3. CDR3 sequence (DNA): TGTGCCAGCAGCTTGGTAGCGGGGGGCCAGAAGCAGTACTTC. It translates to CASSLVAGGQKQYF.

V is TRBV29-1 and J is TRBJ2-3, with 7 bases identical to TRBD2. Germline V CDR1 and CDR2: SQVTM, ANQGSEA. This CDR3 is 15 amino acids long. J lost 0 bases, V lost 7 bases, and 10 bases had no gene match. The CDR3 region is CSARGGRGSTDTQYF. The CDR3 region has the DNA TGCAGCGCCCGGGGTGGGCGGGGGAGCACAGATACGCAGTATTTT.

This chain uses TRBV27 with TRBJ1-1; D might be TRBD1 (5 bases). The CDR3 covers 14 residues. Germline CDR1 reads MNHEY; CDR2 reads SMNVEV (reference sequence). V was pared by 6 bases and J by 0 bases, with 11 bases between. CDR3 nucleotide sequence: TGTGCCAGCAGCCGGACATTTATGAACACTGAAGCTTTCTTT. The encoded protein is CASSRTFMNTEAFF.

The chain has TRBV6-1 and TRBJ2-3; tentative D call: TRBD2 (5 bases). Trimming stripped 6 bases from V and 8 bases from J, with 21 bases between. Looked up from germline, CDR1 is MNHNS and CDR2 is SASEGT. This CDR3 comprises 15 residues. CDR3 bases: TGTGCCAGCAGCGGGGTTGCGGATGGGTCGGGTACGCAGTATTTT. This gives the protein CASSGVADGSGTQYF.